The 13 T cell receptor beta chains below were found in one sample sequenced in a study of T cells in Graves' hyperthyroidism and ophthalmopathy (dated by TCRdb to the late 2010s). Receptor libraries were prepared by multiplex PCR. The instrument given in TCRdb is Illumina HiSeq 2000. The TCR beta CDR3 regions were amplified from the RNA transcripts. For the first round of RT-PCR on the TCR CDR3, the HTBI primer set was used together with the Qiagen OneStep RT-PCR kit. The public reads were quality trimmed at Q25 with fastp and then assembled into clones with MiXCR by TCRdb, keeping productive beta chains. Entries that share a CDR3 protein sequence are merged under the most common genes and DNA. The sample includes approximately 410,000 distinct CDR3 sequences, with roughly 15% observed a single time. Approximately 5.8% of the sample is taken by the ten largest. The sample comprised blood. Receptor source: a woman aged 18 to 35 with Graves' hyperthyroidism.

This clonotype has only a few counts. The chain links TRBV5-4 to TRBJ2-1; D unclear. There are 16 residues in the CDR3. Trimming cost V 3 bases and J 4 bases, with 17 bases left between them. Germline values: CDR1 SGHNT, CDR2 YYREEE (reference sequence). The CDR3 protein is CASSWTDLVGYNEQFF. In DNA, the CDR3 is TGTGCCAGCAGCTGGACCGATCTAGTTGGGTACAATGAGCAGTTCTTC.

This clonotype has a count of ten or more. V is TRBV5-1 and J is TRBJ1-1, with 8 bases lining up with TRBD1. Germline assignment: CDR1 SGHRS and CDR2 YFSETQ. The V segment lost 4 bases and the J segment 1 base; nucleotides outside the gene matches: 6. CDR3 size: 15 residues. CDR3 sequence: CASSPWTGKNTEAFF. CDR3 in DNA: TGCGCCAGCAGCCCGTGGACAGGGAAGAACACTGAAGCTTTCTTT.

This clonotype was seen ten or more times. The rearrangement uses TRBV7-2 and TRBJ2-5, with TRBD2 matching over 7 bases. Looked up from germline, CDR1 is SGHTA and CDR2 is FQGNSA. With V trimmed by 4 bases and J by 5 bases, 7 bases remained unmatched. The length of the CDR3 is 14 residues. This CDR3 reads CASSSPGSGETQYF. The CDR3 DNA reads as TGTGCCAGCAGCTCCCCGGGTAGCGGGGAGACCCAGTACTTC.

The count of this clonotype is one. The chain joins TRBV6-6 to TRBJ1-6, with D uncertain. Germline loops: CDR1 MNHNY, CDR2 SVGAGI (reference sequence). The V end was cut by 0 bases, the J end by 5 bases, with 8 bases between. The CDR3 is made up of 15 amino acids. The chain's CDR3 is CASSYSRDHNSPLHF. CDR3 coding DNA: TGTGCCAGCAGTTACTCACGGGATCATAATTCACCCCTCCACTTT.

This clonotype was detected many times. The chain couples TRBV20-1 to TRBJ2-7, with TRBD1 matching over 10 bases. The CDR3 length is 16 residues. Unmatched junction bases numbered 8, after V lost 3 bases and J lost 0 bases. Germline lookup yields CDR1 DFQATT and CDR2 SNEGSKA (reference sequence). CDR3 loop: CSASTPTGGISYEQYF. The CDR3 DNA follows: TGCAGTGCTAGCACTCCGACAGGGGGCATCTCCTACGAGCAGTACTTC.

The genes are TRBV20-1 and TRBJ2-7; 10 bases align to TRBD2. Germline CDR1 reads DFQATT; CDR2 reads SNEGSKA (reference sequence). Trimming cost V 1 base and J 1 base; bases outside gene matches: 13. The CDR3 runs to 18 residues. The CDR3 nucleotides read TGCAGTGCTAGAGCTTTCGCTAGCGGGAGAGCAGGGTCCTACGAGCAGTACTTC. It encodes CSARAFASGRAGSYEQYF.

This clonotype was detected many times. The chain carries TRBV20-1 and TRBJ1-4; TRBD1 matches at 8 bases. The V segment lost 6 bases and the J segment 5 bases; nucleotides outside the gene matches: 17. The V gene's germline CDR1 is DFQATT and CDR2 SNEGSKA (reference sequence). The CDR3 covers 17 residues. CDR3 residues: CSATGGAERASNEKLFF. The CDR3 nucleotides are TGCAGTGCCACAGGGGGGGCGGAAAGGGCCAGCAATGAAAAACTGTTTTTT.

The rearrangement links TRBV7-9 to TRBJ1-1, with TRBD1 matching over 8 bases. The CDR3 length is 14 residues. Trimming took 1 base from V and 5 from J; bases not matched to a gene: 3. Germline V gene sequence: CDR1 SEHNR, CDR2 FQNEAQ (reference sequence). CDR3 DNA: TGTGCCAGCAGCTTAGGGACAGGGAGGACTGAAGCTTTCTTT. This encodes CASSLGTGRTEAFF.

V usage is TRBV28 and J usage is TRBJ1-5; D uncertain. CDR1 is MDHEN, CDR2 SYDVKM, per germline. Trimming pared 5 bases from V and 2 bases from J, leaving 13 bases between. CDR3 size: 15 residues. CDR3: CASSDRSVGNQPQHF. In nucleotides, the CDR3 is TGTGCCAGCAGTGATAGGTCGGTTGGCAATCAGCCCCAGCATTTT.

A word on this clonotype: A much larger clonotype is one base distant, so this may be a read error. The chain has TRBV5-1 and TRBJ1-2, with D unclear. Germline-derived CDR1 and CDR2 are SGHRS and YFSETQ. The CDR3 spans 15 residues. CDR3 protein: CACSLEGAANYGYTF. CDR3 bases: TGCGCCTGCAGCTTGGAGGGAGCAGCTAACTATGGCTACACCTTC.

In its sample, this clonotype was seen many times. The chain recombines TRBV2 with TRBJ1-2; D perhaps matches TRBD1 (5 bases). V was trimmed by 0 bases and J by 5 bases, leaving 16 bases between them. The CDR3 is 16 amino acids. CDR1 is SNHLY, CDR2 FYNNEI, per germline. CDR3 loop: CASSEAVRQGIYGYTF. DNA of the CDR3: TGTGCCAGCAGTGAAGCCGTCAGGCAGGGAATTTATGGCTACACCTTC.

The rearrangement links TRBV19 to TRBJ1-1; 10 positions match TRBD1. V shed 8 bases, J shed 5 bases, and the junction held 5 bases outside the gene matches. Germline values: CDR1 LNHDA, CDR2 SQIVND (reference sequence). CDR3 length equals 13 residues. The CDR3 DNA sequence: TGTGCCAGTGGCCGGGACAGGGGAACTGAAGCTTTCTTT. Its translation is CASGRDRGTEAFF.

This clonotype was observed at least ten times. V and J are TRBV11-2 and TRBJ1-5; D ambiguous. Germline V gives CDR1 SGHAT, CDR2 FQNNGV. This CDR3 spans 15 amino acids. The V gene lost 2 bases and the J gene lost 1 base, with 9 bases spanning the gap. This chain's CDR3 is CASSLNPNSNQPQHF. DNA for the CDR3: TGTGCCAGCAGCTTAAACCCAAACAGCAATCAGCCCCAGCATTTT.